The sequence of this TCR beta chain was determined in a study of blood T cells in healthy people across ages. The study's findings and limits: In long-lived donors, naive CD4+ cell counts and diversity exceeded those of aged donors. It was held that the diversity estimates obtained from one million T cells were underestimates.

This clonotype has more than one count but fewer than ten. What it recognizes is unknown. CDR3 length: 14 residues. The V and J ends lost 2 bases and 1 base respectively, with 9 bases between them. Germline values: CDR1 MNHEY, CDR2 SMNVEV (reference sequence). Then a second PCR, running roughly 7 to 11 cycles, was carried out with a sample-barcoded 5' primer and a J-beta primer mix. Each cDNA molecule carried a tag from a template-switch adaptor that contained 12 random nucleotides. Every sample produced at least 2.5 million CDR3-containing paired-end reads. A single record per CDR3 protein comes from TCRdb applying MiXCR to the 5' RACE reads. Of a few hundred thousand distinct CDR3 sequences in the sample, approximately 25% were seen once.

The chain uses TRBV27 and TRBJ2-7; D is perhaps TRBD1 (6 bases). The sequenced material came from blood. The receptor was isolated from a woman in her sixties or seventies in good health. In DNA form, the CDR3 reads TGTGCCAGCAGTTTAAGACAGGTATCCTACGAGCAGTACTTC. This sequence encodes CASSLRQVSYEQYF.